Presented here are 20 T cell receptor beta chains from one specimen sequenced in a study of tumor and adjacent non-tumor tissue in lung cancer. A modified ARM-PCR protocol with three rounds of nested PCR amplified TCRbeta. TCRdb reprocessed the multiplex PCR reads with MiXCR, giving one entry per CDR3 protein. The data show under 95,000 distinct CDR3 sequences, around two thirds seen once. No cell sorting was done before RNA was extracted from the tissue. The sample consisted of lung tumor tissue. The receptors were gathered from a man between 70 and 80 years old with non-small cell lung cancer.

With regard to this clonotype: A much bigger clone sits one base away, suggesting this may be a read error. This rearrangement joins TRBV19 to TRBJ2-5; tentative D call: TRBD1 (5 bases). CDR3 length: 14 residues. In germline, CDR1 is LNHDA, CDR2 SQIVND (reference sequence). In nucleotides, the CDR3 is TGTGTCAGTAGTATCCAGGGAACGAGGGAGACCCAGTACTTC. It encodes CVSSIQGTRETQYF.

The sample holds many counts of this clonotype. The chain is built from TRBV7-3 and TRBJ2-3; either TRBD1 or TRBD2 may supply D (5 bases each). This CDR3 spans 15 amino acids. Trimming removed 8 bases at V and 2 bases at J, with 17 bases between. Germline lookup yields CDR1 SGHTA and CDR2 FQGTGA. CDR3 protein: CASSLDGGPTDTQYF. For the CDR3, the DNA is TGTGCCAGCTCCTTGGATGGGGGACCCACAGATACGCAGTATTTT.

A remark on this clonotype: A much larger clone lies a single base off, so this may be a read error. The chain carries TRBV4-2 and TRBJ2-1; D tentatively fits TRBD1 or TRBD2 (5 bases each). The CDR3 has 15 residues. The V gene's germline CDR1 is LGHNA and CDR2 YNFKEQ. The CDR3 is CACSQGPTMYNEQFF. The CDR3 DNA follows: TGTGCCTGCAGCCAGGGACCTACCATGTACAATGAGCAGTTCTTC.

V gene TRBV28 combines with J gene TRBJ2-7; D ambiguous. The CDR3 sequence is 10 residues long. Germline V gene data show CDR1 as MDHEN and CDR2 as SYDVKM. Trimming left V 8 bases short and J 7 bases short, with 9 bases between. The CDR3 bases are TGTGCCAGCTGTCGCTGTGAGCAGTACTTC. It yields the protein CASCRCEQYF.

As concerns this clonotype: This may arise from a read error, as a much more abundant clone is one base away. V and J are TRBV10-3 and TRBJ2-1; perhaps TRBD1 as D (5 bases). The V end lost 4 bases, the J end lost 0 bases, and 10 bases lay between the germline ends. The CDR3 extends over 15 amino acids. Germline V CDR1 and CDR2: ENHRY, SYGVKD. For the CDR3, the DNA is TGTGCCATCAGTGTGTCCCAGGGCTCCTACAATGAGCAGTTCTTC. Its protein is CAISVSQGSYNEQFF.

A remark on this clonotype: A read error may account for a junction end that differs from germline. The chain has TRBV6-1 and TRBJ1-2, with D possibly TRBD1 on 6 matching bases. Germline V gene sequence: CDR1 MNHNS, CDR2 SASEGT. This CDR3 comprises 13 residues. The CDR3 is CTSRGKVIDGYTF. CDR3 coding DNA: TGTACCAGCAGGGGAAAGGTGATAGACGGCTACACCTTC.

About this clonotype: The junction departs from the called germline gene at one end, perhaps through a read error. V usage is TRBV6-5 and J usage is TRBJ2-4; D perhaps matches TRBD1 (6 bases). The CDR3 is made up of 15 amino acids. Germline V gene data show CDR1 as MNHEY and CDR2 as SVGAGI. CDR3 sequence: CVSSWIGGRRNIQYF. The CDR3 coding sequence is TGTGTCAGCAGTTGGATAGGGGGTAGGAGGAACATTCAGTACTTC.

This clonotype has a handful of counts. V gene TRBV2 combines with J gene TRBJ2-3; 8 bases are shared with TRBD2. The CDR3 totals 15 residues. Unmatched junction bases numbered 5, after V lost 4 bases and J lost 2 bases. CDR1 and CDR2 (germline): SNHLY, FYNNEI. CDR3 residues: CASSVIAGPTDTQYF. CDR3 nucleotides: TGTGCCAGCAGTGTTATAGCGGGGCCCACAGATACGCAGTATTTT.

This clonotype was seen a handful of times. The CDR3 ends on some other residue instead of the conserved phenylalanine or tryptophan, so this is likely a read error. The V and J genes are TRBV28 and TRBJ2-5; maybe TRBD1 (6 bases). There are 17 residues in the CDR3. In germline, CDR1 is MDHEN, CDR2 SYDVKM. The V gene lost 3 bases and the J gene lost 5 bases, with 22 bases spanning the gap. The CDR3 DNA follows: TGTGCCAGCAGTTTTACAGGGCATAGCGAAGGGGAGGAGACCCAGTACTTA. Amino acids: CASSFTGHSEGEETQYL.

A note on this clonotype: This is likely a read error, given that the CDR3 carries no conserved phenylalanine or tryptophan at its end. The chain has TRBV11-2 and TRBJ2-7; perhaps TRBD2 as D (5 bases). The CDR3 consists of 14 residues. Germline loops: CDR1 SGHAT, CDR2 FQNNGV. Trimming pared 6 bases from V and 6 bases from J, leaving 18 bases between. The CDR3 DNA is TGTGCCAGCAGTCCCCGGAGGCGGACGGGCGAGCAGTACCTA. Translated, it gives CASSPRRRTGEQYL.

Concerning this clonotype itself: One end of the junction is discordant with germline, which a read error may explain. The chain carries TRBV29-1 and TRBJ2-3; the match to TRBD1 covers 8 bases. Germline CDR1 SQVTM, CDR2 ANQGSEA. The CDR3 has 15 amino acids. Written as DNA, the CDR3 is TGCAGCGCCGCAGTGGGACAGGTTTCAACAGATACGCGGTATTTT. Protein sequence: CSAAVGQVSTDTRYF.

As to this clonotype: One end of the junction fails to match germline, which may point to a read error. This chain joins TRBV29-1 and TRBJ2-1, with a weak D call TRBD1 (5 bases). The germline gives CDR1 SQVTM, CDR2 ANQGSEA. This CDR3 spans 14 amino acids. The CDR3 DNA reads TGCGGCGTTTTTACCGACAGCTCCTATAATGAGCAGTTCTTC. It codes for CGVFTDSSYNEQFF.

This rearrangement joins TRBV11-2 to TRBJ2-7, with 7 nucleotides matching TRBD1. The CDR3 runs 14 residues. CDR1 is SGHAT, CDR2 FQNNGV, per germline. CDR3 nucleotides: TGTACCGGAAGCGAGGGGGACAGAAACTACGAGCAGTACTTC. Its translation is CTGSEGDRNYEQYF.

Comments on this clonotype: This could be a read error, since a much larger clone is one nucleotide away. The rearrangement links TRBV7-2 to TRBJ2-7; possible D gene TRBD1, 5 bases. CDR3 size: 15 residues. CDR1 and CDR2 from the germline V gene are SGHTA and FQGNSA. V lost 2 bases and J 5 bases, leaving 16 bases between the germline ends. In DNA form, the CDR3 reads TGTGCCAGCAGCTTAAAGGGTTGGCAGGGAAACGAGCAGTACTTC. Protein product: CASSLKGWQGNEQYF.

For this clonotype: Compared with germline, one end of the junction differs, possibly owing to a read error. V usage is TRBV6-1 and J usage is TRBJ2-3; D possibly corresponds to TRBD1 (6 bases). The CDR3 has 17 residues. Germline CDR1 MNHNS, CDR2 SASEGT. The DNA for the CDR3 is TGTACCAGCAGTGTAAACCTGGGGACAACCGGGACAGATACGCAGTATTTT. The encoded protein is CTSSVNLGTTGTDTQYF.

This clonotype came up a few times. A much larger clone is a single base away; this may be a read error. CDR3 protein: CANSLQPGRKETQYF. CDR3 nucleotides: TGTGCCAACAGCTTGCAACCAGGGCGAAAGGAGACCCAGTACTTC. The gene calls are TRBV5-5 and TRBJ2-5; a possible D gene is TRBD1 (5 bases). The germline gives CDR1 SGHKS, CDR2 YYEKEE (reference sequence). The CDR3 consists of 15 residues.

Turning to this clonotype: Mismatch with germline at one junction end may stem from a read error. The CDR3: CASSPSGRASNKQFF. DNA for the CDR3: TGTGCCAGCAGCCCCAGCGGGAGGGCCTCCAATAAGCAATTCTTC. The J gene is TRBJ2-1, the V gene TRBV4-2; 10 bases agree with TRBD2. Per germline, CDR1 LGHNA and CDR2 YNFKEQ. The CDR3 loop spans 15 amino acids.

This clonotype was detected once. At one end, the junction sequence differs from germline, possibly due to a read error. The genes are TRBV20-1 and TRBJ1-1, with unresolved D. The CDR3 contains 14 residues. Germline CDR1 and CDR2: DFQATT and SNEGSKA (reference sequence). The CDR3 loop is CSTRGRTGLTEAFF. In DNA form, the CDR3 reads TGCAGTACTAGAGGTCGGACGGGTCTCACTGAAGCTTTCTTT.

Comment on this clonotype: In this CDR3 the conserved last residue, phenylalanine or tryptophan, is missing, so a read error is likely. In DNA form, the CDR3 reads TGTGCCAGCAGCCGGACAGGAACAGAGATCCAGTACATC. The encoded protein is CASSRTGTEIQYI. The V and J genes are TRBV11-2 and TRBJ2-5; TRBD1 aligns across 7 bases. Germline loops: CDR1 SGHAT, CDR2 FQNNGV. The CDR3 is 13 amino acids.

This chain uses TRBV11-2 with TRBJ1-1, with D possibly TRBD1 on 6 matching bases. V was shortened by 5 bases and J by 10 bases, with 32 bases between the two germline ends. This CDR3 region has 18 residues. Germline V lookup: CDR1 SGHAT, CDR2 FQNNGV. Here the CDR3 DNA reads TGTGCCAGCAGCGGGCATCGTGGGACAATCTTCAGGGAGACAGGAGCTTTCTTT. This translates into CASSGHRGTIFRETGAFF.